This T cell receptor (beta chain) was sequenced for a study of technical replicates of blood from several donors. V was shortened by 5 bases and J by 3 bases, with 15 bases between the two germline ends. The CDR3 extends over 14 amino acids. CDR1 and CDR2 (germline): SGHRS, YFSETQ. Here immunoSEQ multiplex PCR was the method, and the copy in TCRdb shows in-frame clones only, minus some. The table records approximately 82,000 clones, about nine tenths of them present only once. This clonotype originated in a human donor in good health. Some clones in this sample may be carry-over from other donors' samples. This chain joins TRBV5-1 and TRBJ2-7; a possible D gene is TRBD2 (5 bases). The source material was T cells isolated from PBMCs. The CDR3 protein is CASRDAGRFYEQYF. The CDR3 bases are TGCGCCAGCAGGGACGCGGGTAGATTCTACGAGCAGTACTTC.